This TCR beta chain came from a study of shared clonotypes between healthy human individuals. Notes on the study in general: The sharing of roughly 5% of naive CD4 clonotypes was seen across a few donors.

The study enrolled healthy HIV-negative adults without recent acute infections or vaccinations as donors. To make CD8 memory, CD45RO+ cells were put together with CCR7-negative CD45RA+ TemRA cells. This clone was found once. Its antigen remains unknown. V dropped 3 bases and J dropped 13 bases, with 16 bases sitting between them. The CDR3 consists of 14 residues. Germline lookup yields CDR1 SNHLY and CDR2 FYNNEI. Authors' analysis steps: Junction-only sequences without quality scores came from ImmunoSEQ, so filtering differed. The data were produced by immunoSEQ multiplex PCR, yet TCRdb's version contains in-frame clones alone and is incomplete. V, J and clone size were drawn from that table, and D and trimming were deduced from the DNA. Of some 690,000 clones listed, roughly 87% are singletons.

The sequencing input was memory CD8+ T cells from PBMCs. Subset denoted: CD45RO+ cells pooled with CCR7-negative TemRA cells. This TCR was recovered from a man younger than 35 in good health. Some clones in this sample may be carry-over from other donors' samples. The chain couples TRBV2 to TRBJ1-6, with D possibly matching TRBD1 (6 bases). CDR3 residues: CASSDRGLPTPLHF. The CDR3 region has the DNA TGTGCCAGCAGTGACAGGGGATTACCTACGCCCCTCCACTTT.